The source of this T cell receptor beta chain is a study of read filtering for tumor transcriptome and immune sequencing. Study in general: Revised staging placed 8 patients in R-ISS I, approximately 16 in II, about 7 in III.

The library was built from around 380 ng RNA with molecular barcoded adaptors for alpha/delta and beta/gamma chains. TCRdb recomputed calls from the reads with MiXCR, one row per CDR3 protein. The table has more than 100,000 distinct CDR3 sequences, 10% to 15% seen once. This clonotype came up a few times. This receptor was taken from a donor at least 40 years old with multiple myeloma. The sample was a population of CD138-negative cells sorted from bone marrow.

In nucleotides, the CDR3 is TGTGCCAGTGTGTCGGGCAATCAGCCCCAGCATTTT. Encoded protein: CASVSGNQPQHF. V usage is TRBV28 and J usage is TRBJ1-5; D is unclear. Germline CDR1 and CDR2: MDHEN and SYDVKM. This CDR3 comprises 12 residues. V lost 9 bases to trimming and J lost 2 bases, with 8 bases between them.